This T cell receptor (beta chain) was sequenced during a study of a mutant IDH1 vaccine in newly diagnosed glioma. Study information: Vaccination of patients was performed eight times, in weeks 1, 3, 5, 7, 11, 15, 19 and 23. Among treated patients, around 62% were male and about 40% female, and mean age was 40.4 years. Findings of the study overall: There seemed to be no relation between pseudoprogression and changes in top peripheral T cell clonotypes. Among patients, 93.3% showed immune responses induced by the vaccine.

CDR1 is SNHLY and CDR2 is FYNNEI in the germline V gene. This CDR3 has 14 residues. Trimming left V 1 base short and J 5 bases short, with 11 bases between. The sample's time point: week 23, last vaccination. Every single dose of the vaccine, 300 ug of mutant IDH1 20-mer peptide, came with topical imiquimod. Remarks on this clone: Its antigen remains unknown.

Assay: immunoSEQ multiplex PCR; the TCRdb copy retains only in-frame clones and omits some. The sample contains tens of thousands of clones, 80% of which appear only once. This rearrangement joins TRBV2 to TRBJ2-5; perhaps TRBD1 as D (5 bases). This receptor was identified in a man aged 40-50 years with glioma. The sequencing here drew on PBMCs, taken from a glioma patient whose treatment included an IDH1 peptide vaccine. CDR3 amino acids: CASSEVDSAETQYF. In nucleotides, the CDR3 is TGTGCCAGCAGTGAAGTAGACAGCGCCGAGACCCAGTACTTC.